This entry is about one T cell receptor (beta chain). The sample comes from a study of blood T cell repertoires in COVID-19. Study-level background: Whether acute or convalescent, the COVID-19 samples came from the United States, Italy and Spain. The analysed material was cDNA or gDNA that came from T cells, B-cell-depleted T cells, or PBMCs.

The CDR3 covers 12 residues. Germline V lookup: CDR1 SGDLS, CDR2 YYNGEE. The junction had 0 bases not matched to a gene; V was cut back by 4 bases and J by 3 bases. The study assigned cohorts using participant-reported clinical history. TCRdb's copy holds only in-frame clones and misses some; the assay was immunoSEQ multiplex PCR. The sample shows roughly 360,000 clones, roughly four fifths of them seen only once. The chain links TRBV9 to TRBJ2-7, with 8 bases matching TRBD2. Sequenced sample: PBMCs or T cells enriched from blood (not recorded which). This clonotype originated in a woman in her 50s who had recovered from COVID-19. The CDR3 region has the DNA TGTGCCAGCAGCCGGGGGGGCTACGAGCAGTACTTC. Amino acid sequence: CASSRGGYEQYF.